The clone carrying this T cell receptor (beta chain) was seen only a few times. Its specificity is unknown. Library preparation (for TCRbeta) was performed with unique molecular identifiers. One entry per CDR3 protein results from TCRdb running MiXCR on the PCR reads. The sample consists of about 980,000 distinct CDR3 sequences, roughly 31% of them appearing once. This CDR3 has 17 residues. Germline V gives CDR1 LGHNA, CDR2 YNFKEQ. V lost 0 bases, J lost 2 bases, and 8 bases stayed unmatched. These data are taken from a study of T-cell reconstitution after alpha-beta-depleted transplantation in children. Study observations and caveats: Several patients had high TCRbeta diversity at day 60; it came from surviving recipient T cells and thymic progenitors. Once a year had passed after transplant, T-cell counts and diversity came mostly from newly produced T cells. The study reportedly traced alpha-beta T cells about two months after transplant to several hundred expanded graft clones.

Sequenced material: PBMCs, mostly from graft donor cells, taken 360 days after TCRalphabeta/CD19-depleted stem cell transplant. This sequence joins TRBV4-2 and TRBJ2-7; 9 bases are a match to TRBD2. The TCR originated in a boy in the first two years of life who had a stem cell transplant for SCID, so the T cells may come from the graft donor. The CDR3 protein is CASSQEAGGRPPYEQYF. The CDR3 nucleotides read TGTGCCAGCAGCCAAGAGGCGGGGGGGCGTCCACCCTACGAGCAGTACTTC.